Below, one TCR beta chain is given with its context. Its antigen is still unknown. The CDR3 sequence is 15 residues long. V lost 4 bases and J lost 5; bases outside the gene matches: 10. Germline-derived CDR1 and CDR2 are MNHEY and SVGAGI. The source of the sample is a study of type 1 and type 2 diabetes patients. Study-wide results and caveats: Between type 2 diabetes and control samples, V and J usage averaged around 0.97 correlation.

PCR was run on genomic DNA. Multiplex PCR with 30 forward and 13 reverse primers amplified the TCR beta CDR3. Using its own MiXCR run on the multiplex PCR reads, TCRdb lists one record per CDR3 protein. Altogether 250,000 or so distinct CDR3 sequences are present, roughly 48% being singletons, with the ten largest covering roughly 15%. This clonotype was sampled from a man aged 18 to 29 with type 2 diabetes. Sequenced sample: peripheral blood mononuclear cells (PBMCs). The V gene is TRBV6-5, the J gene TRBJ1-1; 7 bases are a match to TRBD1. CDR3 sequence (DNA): TGTGCCAGCAGTTGGGACAGCTTCGAGGAGACTGAAGCTTTCTTT. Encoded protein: CASSWDSFEETEAFF.